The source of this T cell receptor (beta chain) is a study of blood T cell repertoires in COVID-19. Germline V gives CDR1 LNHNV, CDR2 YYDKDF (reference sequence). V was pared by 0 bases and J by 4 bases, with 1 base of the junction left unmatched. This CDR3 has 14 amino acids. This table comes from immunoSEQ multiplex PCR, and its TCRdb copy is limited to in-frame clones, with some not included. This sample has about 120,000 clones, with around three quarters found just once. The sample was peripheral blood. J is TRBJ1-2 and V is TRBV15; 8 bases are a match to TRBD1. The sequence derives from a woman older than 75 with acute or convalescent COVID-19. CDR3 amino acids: CATSRDQGAYGYTF. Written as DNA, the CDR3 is TGTGCCACCAGCAGAGATCAGGGGGCCTATGGCTACACCTTC. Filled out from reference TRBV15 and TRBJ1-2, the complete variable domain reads DAMVIQNPRYQVTQFGKPVTLSCSQTLNHNVMYWYQQKSSQAPKLLFHYYDKDFNNEADTPDNFQSRRPNTSFCFLDIRSPGLGDTAMYLCATSRDQGAYGYTFGSGTRLTVV.